This TCR beta chain was found in a study of T cell responses to AZD1222 COVID-19 vaccine. The CDR3 is 16 amino acids. The junction had 11 bases not matched to a gene; V was cut back by 7 bases and J by 10 bases. Germline V gene data show CDR1 as MDHEN and CDR2 as SYDVKM. Generated by immunoSEQ multiplex PCR, the TCRdb table keeps only in-frame clones and is missing some. The repertoire holds 250,000 to 300,000 clones, 90% to 95% seen once, with around 0.5% in the top ten. V and J are TRBV28 and TRBJ1-6, with 12 bases matching TRBD1. Sample: peripheral blood, taken 28 days after the second AZD1222 dose. The receptor comes from an adult who received the AZD1222 COVID-19 vaccine. CDR3 nucleotide sequence: TGTGCCAGCACCTTTGGGGGACAGGGGGCGAGGTCACCCCTCCACTTT. Translation gives CASTFGGQGARSPLHF.